This T cell receptor beta chain emerged from a study of OX40 agonist ivuxolimab in advanced cancers. CDR1 and CDR2 from the germline V gene are LGHNA and YSLEER. V lost 4 bases to trimming and J lost 5 bases, with 11 bases between them. The CDR3 runs to 13 residues. Patients had blood sampled at baseline and again on cycle 4 day 1 and cycle 7 day 1. Using immunoSEQ multiplex PCR, the repertoire was profiled, and TCRdb retains in-frame clones only, with some absent. The sample carries tens of thousands of clones, about 88% recorded once. The chain combines TRBV4-3 with TRBJ2-5; either TRBD1 or TRBD2 may supply D (5 bases each). The sample here was CD4+ or CD8+ T cells sorted from blood, taken in a trial of the OX40 agonist ivuxolimab. The receptor comes from an adult with an advanced solid tumor such as melanoma, head and neck, liver or kidney cancer. The CDR3 nucleotides are TGCGCCAGCAGCCCGGCAGGGAGTGAGACCCAGTACTTC. This gives the protein CASSPAGSETQYF.